This T cell receptor (beta chain) was found in a study of T cells in Graves' hyperthyroidism and ophthalmopathy. Amplification targeted TCR beta CDR3 regions from RNA transcripts. A first-round RT-PCR of the TCR CDR3 used the HTBI primer set. TCRdb reanalysed the multiplex PCR reads using MiXCR and keeps one entry per CDR3 protein. Of about 600,000 distinct CDR3 sequences listed, approximately 15% are singletons. The table lists this clonotype with a few counts. Its matching antigen is unknown. The CDR3 consists of 14 residues. Trimming stripped 6 bases from V and 4 bases from J, with 12 bases between. Germline CDR1 LNHDA, CDR2 SQIVND (reference sequence). Study conclusions and caveats: Ophthalmopathy, as predicted by the model, came a median 6.5 months after the prediction. Stable hyperthyroidism was told apart from ophthalmopathy by a model built on 13 V-J features.

The rearrangement uses TRBV19 and TRBJ1-4, with D hard to call. Sequences were obtained from blood. The clonotype was recovered from a woman aged 40 to 50 with Graves' ophthalmopathy. CDR3: CASRDRRRNEKLFF. The CDR3 DNA follows: TGTGCCAGTAGGGACCGCCGACGTAATGAAAAACTGTTTTTT.